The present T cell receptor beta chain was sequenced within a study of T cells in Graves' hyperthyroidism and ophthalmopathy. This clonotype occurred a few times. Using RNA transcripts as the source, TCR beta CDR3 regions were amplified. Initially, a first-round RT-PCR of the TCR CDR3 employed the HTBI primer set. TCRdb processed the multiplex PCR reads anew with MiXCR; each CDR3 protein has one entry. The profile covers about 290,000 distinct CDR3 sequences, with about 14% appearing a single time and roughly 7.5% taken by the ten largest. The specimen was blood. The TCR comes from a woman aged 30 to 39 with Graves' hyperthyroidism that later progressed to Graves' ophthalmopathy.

CDR3 amino acids: CASSALEGSVNEQFF. CDR3 coding DNA: TGTGCCAGCAGCGCCCTGGAGGGTTCCGTAAATGAGCAGTTCTTC. The rearrangement links TRBV7-8 to TRBJ2-1, with D possibly TRBD2 on 6 matching bases. V lost 5 bases to trimming and J lost 7 bases, with 18 bases between them. Germline-derived CDR1 and CDR2 are SGHVS and FQNEAQ. The CDR3 extends over 15 amino acids.